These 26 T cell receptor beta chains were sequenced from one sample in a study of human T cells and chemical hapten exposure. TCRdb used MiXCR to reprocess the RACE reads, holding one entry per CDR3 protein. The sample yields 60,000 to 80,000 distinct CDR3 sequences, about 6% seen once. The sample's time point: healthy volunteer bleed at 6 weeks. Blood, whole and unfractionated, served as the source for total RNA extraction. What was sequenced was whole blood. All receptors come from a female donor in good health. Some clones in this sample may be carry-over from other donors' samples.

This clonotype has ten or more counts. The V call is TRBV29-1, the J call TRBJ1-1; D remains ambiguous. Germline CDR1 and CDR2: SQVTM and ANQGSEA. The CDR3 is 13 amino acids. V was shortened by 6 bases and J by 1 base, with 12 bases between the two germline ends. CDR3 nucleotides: TGCAGCGTCGGCTGGACCTCGAACACTGAAGCTTTCTTT. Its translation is CSVGWTSNTEAFF.

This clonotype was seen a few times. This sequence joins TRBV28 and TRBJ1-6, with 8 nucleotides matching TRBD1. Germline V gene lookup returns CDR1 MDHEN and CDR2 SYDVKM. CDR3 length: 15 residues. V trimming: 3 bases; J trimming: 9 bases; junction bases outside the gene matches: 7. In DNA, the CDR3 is TGTGCCAGCAGTTTCGGGGACAGGAGGATTTCACCCCTCCACTTT. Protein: CASSFGDRRISPLHF.

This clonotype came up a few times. CDR3 in amino acids: CSVELPGITEAFF. In nucleotides, the CDR3 is TGCAGCGTTGAGCTCCCCGGGATCACTGAAGCTTTCTTT. This chain joins TRBV29-1 and TRBJ1-1, with D hard to call. The ends were cut back, 3 bases at V and 4 bases at J, with 12 bases in the middle. Germline CDR1 SQVTM, CDR2 ANQGSEA. The CDR3 has 13 amino acids.

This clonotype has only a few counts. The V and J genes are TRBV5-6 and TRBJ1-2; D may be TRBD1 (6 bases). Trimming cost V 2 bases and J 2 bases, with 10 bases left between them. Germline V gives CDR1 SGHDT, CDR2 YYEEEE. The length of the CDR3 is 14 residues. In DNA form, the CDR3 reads TGTGCCAGCAGCTTTGCCAGGGGAAACTATGGCTACACCTTC. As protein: CASSFARGNYGYTF.

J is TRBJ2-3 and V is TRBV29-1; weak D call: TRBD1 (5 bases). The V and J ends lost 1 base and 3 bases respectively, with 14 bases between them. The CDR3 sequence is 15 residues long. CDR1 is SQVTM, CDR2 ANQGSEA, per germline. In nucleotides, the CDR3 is TGCAGCGTTGAAGCAGGGCTTAGGGGTACAGATACGCAGTATTTT. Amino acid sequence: CSVEAGLRGTDTQYF.

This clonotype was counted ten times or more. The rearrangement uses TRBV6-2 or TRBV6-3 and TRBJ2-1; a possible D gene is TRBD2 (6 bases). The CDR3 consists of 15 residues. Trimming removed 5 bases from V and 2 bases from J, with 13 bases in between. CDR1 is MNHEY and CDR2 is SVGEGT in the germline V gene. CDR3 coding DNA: TGTGCCAGCAGTCCTCTAGCGTCGACCTACAATGAGCAGTTCTTC. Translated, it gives CASSPLASTYNEQFF.

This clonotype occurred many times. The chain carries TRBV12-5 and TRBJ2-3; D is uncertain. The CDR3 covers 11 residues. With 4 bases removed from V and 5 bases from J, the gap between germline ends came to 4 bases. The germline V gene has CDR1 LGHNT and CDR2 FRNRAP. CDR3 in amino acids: CASGSRDTQYF. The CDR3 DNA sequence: TGTGCTAGTGGTTCGAGAGATACGCAGTATTTT.

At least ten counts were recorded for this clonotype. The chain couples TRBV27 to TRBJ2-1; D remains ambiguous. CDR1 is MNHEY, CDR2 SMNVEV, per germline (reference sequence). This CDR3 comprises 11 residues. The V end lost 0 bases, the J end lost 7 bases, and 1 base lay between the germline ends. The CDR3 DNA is TGTGCCAGCAGTTTATCTAATGAGCAGTTCTTC. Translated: CASSLSNEQFF.

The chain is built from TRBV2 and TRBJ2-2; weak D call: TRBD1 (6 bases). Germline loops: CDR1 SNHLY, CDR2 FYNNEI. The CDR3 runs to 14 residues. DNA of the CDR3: TGTGCATCCCGGGACACGGCGAACACCGGGGAGCTGTTTTTT. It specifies CASRDTANTGELFF.

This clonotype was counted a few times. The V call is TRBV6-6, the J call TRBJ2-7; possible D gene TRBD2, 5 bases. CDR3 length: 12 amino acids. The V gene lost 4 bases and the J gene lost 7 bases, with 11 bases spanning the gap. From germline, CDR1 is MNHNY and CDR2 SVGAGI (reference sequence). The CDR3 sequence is CASSSHSGEQYF. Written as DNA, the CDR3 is TGTGCCAGCAGTTCTCACTCGGGGGAGCAGTACTTC.

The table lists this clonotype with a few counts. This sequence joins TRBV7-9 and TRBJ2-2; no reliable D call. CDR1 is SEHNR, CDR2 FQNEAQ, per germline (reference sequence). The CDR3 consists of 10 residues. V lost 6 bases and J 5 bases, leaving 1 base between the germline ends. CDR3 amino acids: CASSTGELFF. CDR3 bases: TGTGCCAGCAGTACCGGGGAGCTGTTTTTT.

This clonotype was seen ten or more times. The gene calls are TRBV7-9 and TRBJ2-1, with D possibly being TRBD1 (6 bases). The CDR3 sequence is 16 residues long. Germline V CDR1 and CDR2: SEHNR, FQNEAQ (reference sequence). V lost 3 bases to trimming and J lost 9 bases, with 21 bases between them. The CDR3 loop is CASSLEDLSGVGEQFF. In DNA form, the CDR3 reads TGTGCCAGCAGCTTGGAGGACCTATCAGGGGTGGGTGAGCAGTTCTTC.

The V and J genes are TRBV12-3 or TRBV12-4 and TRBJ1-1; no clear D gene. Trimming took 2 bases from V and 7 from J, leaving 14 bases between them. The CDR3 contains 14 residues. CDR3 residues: CASSLSPRSDEAFF. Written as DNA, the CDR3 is TGTGCCAGCAGTTTATCCCCACGTTCTGATGAAGCTTTCTTT.

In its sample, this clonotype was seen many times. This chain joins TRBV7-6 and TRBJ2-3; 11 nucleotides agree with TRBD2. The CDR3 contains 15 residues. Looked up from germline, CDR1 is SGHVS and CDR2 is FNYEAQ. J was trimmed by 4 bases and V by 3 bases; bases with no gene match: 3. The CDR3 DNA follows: TGTGCCAGCAGCTTTAGCGGGAGGGCCGCAGATACGCAGTATTTT. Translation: CASSFSGRAADTQYF. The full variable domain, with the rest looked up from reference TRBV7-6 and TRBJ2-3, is GAGVSQSPRYKVTKRGQDVALRCDPISGHVSLYWYRQALGQGPEFLTYFNYEAQQDKSGLPNDRFSAERPEGSISTLTIQRTEQRDSAMYRCASSFSGRAADTQYFGPGTRLTVL.

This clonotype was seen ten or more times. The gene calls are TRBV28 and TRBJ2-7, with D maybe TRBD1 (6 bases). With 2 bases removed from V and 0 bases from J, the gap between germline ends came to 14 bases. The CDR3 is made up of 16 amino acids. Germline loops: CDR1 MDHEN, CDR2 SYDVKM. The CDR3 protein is CASSLRSGTYSYEQYF. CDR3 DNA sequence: TGTGCCAGCAGTTTAAGGTCCGGGACATACTCCTACGAGCAGTACTTC.

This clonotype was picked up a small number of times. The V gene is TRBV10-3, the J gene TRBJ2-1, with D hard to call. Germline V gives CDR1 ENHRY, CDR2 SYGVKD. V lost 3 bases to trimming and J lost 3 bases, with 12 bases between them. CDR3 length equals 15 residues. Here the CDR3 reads CAISDEGRLYNEQFF. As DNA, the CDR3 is TGTGCCATCAGTGATGAAGGCAGACTCTACAATGAGCAGTTCTTC.

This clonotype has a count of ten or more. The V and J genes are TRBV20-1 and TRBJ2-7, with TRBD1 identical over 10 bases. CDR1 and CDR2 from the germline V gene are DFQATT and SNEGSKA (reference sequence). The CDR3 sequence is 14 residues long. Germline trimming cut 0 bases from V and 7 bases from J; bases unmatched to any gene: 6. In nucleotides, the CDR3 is TGCAGTGCTAGAGAGGGACAGGGGTCTATGGAGCAGTACTTC. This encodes CSAREGQGSMEQYF.

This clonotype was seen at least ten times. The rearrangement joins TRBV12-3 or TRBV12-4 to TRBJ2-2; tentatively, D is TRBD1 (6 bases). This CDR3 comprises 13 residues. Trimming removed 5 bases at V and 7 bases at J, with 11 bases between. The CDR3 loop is CASSQQGFGELFF. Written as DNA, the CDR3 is TGTGCCAGCAGTCAACAGGGTTTCGGGGAGCTGTTTTTT.

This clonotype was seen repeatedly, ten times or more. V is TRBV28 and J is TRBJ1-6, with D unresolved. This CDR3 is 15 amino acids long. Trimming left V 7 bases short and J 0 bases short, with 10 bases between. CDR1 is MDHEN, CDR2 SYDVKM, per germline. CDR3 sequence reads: CASMAVNSYNSPLHF. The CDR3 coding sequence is TGTGCCAGCATGGCTGTAAACTCCTATAATTCACCCCTCCACTTT.

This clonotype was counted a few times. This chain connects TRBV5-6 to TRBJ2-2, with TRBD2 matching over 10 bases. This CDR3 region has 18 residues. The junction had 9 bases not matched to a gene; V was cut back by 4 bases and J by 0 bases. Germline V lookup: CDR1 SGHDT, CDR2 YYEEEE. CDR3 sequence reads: CASSRTLAGLSNTGELFF. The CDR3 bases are TGTGCCAGCAGCCGGACACTAGCGGGATTGTCGAACACCGGGGAGCTGTTTTTT.

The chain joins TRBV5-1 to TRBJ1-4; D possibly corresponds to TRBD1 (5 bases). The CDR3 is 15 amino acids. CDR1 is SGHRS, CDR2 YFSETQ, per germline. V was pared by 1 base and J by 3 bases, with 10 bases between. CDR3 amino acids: CASSLSQGANEKLFF. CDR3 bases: TGCGCCAGCAGCTTGAGCCAGGGAGCTAATGAAAAACTGTTTTTT. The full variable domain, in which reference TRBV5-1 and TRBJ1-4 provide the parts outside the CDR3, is KAGVTQTPRYLIKTRGQQVTLSCSPISGHRSVSWYQQTPGQGLQFLFEYFSETQRNKGNFPGRFSGRQFSNSRSEMNVSTLELGDSALYLCASSLSQGANEKLFFGSGTQLSVL.

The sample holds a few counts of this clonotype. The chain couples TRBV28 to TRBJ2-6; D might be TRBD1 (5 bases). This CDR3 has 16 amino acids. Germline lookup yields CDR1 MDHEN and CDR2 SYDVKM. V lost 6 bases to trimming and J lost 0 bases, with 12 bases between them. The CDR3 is CASSSGDSSGANVLTF. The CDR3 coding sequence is TGTGCCAGCAGCTCCGGTGACAGCTCTGGGGCCAACGTCCTGACTTTC.

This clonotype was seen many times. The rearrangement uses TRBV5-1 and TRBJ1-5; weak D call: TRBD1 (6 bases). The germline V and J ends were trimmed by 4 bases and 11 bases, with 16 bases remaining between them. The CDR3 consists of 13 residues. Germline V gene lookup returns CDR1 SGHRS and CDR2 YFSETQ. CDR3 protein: CASSATGSETQHF. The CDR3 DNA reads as TGCGCCAGCAGCGCAACAGGGTCAGAGACCCAGCATTTT.

Here the CDR3 DNA reads TGTGCCAGCAGCGTAGCTGCAGGACTAGCGGGAGCCTACGAGCAGTACTTC. Translating it yields CASSVAAGLAGAYEQYF. V usage is TRBV9 and J usage is TRBJ2-7; 13 bases align to TRBD2. The V and J ends lost 0 bases and 2 bases, in that order; junction bases with no gene match: 5. In germline, CDR1 is SGDLS, CDR2 YYNGEE. This CDR3 comprises 17 residues.

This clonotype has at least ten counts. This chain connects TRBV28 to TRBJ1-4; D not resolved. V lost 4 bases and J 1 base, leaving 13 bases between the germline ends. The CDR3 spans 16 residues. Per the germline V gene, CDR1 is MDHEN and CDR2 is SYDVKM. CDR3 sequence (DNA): TGTGCCAGCAGTTCTCCATCGTTGGAAACTAATGAAAAACTGTTTTTT. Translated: CASSSPSLETNEKLFF.

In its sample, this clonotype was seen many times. The CDR3 DNA follows: TGTGCCAGCTCTCTCAGGGCAGGGTACGGTGAAGCTTTCTTT. Residues: CASSLRAGYGEAFF. V gene TRBV6-2 or TRBV6-3 combines with J gene TRBJ1-1; D might be TRBD1 (5 bases). The germline CDR1 and CDR2 sequences are MNHEY and SVGEGT. V was trimmed by 8 bases and J by 7 bases, leaving 20 bases between them. The CDR3 runs 14 residues.